This note documents a single TCR beta chain sequence. Antigen specificity is unknown. The sample belongs to a study of graft-versus-host responses after intestinal transplantation. The CDR3 sequence is 14 residues long. CDR1 and CDR2 from the germline V gene are MNHEY and SMNVEV (reference sequence). The trim removed 6 bases at V and 6 bases at J, leaving 4 bases unmatched. Findings and caveats of the study: An association linked early post-transplant HvG declines with peak circulating GvH clone levels. GvH clones detected in recipient marrow included some appearing first in ileum or blood.

TCRdb's table, derived via immunoSEQ multiplex PCR, lists solely in-frame clones and lacks some. Here the sample spans about 90,000 clones, roughly 85% being singletons. The sequencing here drew on unstimulated CD4+ T cells sorted from spleen or lymph node cells, taken before intestinal transplant. The TCR originated in a human donor who received an intestinal transplant. The chain couples TRBV27 to TRBJ2-5, with 13 bases fitting TRBD2. The CDR3 protein is CASRGLAGTKTQYF. The CDR3 region has the DNA TGTGCCAGCAGGGGACTAGCGGGAACGAAGACCCAGTACTTC.